The present entry profiles one T cell receptor beta chain with its context. What this receptor recognizes is not known. Per-base qualities were not stored, and no clone one base away is much larger. TCRbeta CDR3 regions were amplified from genomic DNA by means of the immunoSEQ Assay, a bias-controlled multiplex PCR. The original methods were these. Nucleated cell counts per sample were estimated from amplification of reference gene primers within the assay. Sequence reads were collapsed and filtered to measure the absolute abundance of every unique TCRbeta CDR3 rearrangement. For each sample, productive Simpson clonality was calculated by taking the square root of Simpson's diversity index across productive rearrangements. Sourced from immuneACCESS, this table was stored by TCRdb with only in-frame sequences that have V and J called. A share of the clones is absent; for the studies checked, an unresolved V gene accounts for under half, and the remainder has no known explanation. D and trimming come from the DNA, and the V and J calls and clone size come from that table. The sample contains about 150,000 clones, approximately 87% of them found a single time. Together, the top ten hold around 6.1% of the sample.

This sample is drawn from a study of blood T cell repertoires in COVID-19 (dated by TCRdb to the early 2020s). About the study as a whole: The collaborator samples originated in the United States, Italy and Spain and spanned the acute and convalescent phases of COVID-19. Subjects who had been exposed to COVID-19, were actively infected with it, or had recovered from it provided the deeply sampled blood TCRbeta repertoires that made up the dataset. The material from the prospective study consisted of cDNA or gDNA derived from T cells, B-cell-depleted T cells, or PBMCs. Where HLA class I and class II types were available, the types were taken from metadata supplied by the sample provider, not from assay-based typing. A de-identified subject ID, COVID-19 status, age in years and sex were almost always included in the sample metadata. The repertoires were released in a freely available public database intended as a resource for research on the immune response to SARS-CoV-2. Samples came from the ongoing ImmuneRACE study (first 160 participants) plus 1,254 subjects from 6 global collaborators.

Broad study findings and their caveats: How much clinical and demographic metadata was included differed by source and by participant, and the metadata was provided uncurated.

There are 16 amino acids in the CDR3, from cysteine to phenylalanine inclusive. CDR3 DNA is the only sequence kept; it has 48 bases, read in frame from the first base. As encoded in the germline V gene, CDR1 is SGDLS while CDR2 is YYNGEE. V has 3 bases trimmed and J has 9 bases trimmed; junction bases matching no gene number 9. Collaborating institutions collected whole blood in K2EDTA tubes following their own protocols. For TCRbeta analysis, collaborators shipped samples as frozen whole blood, isolated PBMCs, or DNA extracted from either of those sample types. The V and J genes are TRBV9 and TRBJ2-1, with 13 central nucleotides matching TRBD2. The receptor was derived from a man at least 80 years old with acute or convalescent COVID-19. The sequenced sample was peripheral blood. The CDR3 region: CASSGLLAGGLSEQFF. In nucleotide form, the sequence is TGTGCCAGCAGCGGCCTACTAGCGGGAGGGCTCAGTGAGCAGTTCTTC. Reference TRBV9 and TRBJ2-1 genes cover what lies past the CDR3, so the full variable domain is DSGVTQTPKHLITATGQRVTLRCSPRSGDLSVYWYQQSLDQGLQFLIQYYNGEERAKGNILERFSAQQFPDLHSELNLSSLELGDSALYFCASSGLLAGGLSEQFFGPGTRLTVL.